The entry that follows covers one T cell receptor beta chain sequence. This record belongs to a study of shared clonotypes between healthy human individuals. The assay used deep level. On sorted subsets, replicate PCRs used roughly 220 ng DNA, or 25,000 to 35,000 T cell genomes. Authors' analysis steps: Filtering differed since immunoSEQ provided only junctions, with no quality scores. Generated by immunoSEQ multiplex PCR, the TCRdb table keeps only in-frame clones and is missing some. The V and J calls and clone size were taken over from that table, and D and trimming were inferred from the DNA. The table lists approximately 500,000 clones, 90% to 97% of them singletons. This TCR derives from a woman in her 30s in good health. Source material: naive CD4+ T cells sorted from blood. Subset of the sample: CD45RA+ positively selected.

The CDR3 DNA sequence: TGTGCCAGCAGTTCGACAACCAGGACTAGCAGGGACGAGCAGTACTTC. Its translation is CASSSTTRTSRDEQYF. V gene TRBV27 combines with J gene TRBJ2-7; 8 bases map to TRBD2. CDR3 length: 16 residues. Germline V lookup: CDR1 MNHEY, CDR2 SMNVEV (reference sequence). J lost 5 bases, V lost 4 bases, and 13 bases had no gene match.